The TCR beta chain under discussion was sequenced for a study of cytotoxic CD8 clonotypes in ibrutinib-treated CLL. About the study: Treatment had run for a median about 12 months, range 6 to 36, when response samples were taken.

Note on this clone: The antigen is not known.

Libraries were prepared by immunoSEQ multiplex PCR; TCRdb keeps only in-frame clonotypes and omits some of them. The table lists some 300,000 clones, almost 80% of them singletons. With 7 bases removed from V and 4 bases from J, the gap between germline ends came to 17 bases. The V gene's germline CDR1 is SQVTM and CDR2 ANQGSEA. CDR3 length equals 13 residues. Study-wide results and limits: Clonality was higher at ibrutinib response and returned toward baseline at progression. Age-matched healthy donor levels were exceeded by baseline clonality, which tracked circulating CD8+ T-cell counts.

This clonotype was sampled from a human donor with chronic lymphocytic leukemia. The sample was PBMCs, taken before ibrutinib treatment. This sequence joins TRBV29-1 and TRBJ2-7, with no clear D. The CDR3 coding sequence is TGCAGCGCCATATATTCCTGGTCTTACGAGCAGTACTTC. Amino acid sequence: CSAIYSWSYEQYF.